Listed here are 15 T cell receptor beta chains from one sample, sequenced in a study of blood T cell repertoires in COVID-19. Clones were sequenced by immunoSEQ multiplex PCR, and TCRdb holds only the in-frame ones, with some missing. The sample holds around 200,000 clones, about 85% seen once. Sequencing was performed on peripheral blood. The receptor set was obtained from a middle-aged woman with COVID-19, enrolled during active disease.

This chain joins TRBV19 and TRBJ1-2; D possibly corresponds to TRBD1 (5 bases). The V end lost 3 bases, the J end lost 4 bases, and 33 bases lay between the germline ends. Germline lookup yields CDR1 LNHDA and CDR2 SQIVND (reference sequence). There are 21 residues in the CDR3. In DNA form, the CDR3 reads TGTGCCAGTAGTATTAGGGTAGGCGGACAACTACAATTTTCGGGCGGCTATGGCTACACCTTC. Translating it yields CASSIRVGGQLQFSGGYGYTF.

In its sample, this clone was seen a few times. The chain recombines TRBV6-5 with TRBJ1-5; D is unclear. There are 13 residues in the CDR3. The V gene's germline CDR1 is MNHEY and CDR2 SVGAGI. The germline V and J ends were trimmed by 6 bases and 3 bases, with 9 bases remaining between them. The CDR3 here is CASSSLSNQPQHF. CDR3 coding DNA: TGTGCCAGCAGCTCCCTCTCCAATCAGCCCCAGCATTTT.

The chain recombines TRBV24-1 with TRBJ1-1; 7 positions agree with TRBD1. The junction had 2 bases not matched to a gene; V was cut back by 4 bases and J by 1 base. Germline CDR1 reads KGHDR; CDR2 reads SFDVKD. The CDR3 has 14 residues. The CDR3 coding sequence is TGTGCCACCAGTGACCGACAGGGGAACACTGAAGCTTTCTTT. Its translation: CATSDRQGNTEAFF.

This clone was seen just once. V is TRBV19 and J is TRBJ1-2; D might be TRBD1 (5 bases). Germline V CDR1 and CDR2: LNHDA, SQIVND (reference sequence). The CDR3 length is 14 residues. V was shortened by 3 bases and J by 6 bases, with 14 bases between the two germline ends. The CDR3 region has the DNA TGTGCCAGTAGTATCTACCAGGGAAATAATGGCTACACCTTC. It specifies CASSIYQGNNGYTF.

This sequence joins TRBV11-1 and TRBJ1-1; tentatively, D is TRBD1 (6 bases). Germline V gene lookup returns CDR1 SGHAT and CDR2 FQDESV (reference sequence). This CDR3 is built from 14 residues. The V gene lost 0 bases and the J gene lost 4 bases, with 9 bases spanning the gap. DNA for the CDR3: TGTGCCAGCAGCTTAGCGGGACAAGGCACTGAAGCTTTCTTT. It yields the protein CASSLAGQGTEAFF.

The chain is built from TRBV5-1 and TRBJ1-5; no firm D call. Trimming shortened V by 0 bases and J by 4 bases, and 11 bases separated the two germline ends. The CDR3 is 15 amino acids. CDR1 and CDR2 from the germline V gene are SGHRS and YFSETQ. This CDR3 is CASSLGMAENQPQHF. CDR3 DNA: TGCGCCAGCAGCTTGGGGATGGCGGAAAATCAGCCCCAGCATTTT.

CDR3 in DNA: TGTGCCAGCAGCTTAGACAGGCTGAACACTGAAGCTTTCTTT. Protein: CASSLDRLNTEAFF. The chain links TRBV7-2 to TRBJ1-1, with D maybe TRBD1 (5 bases). Germline V gene lookup returns CDR1 SGHTA and CDR2 FQGNSA. Trimming left V 1 base short and J 0 bases short, with 6 bases between. This CDR3 spans 14 amino acids.

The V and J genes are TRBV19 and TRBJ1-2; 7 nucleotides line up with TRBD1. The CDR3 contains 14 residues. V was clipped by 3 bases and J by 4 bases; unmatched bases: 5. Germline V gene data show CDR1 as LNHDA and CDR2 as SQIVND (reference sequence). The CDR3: CASSMGQPLYGYTF. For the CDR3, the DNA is TGTGCCAGTAGTATGGGACAGCCCCTCTATGGCTACACCTTC.

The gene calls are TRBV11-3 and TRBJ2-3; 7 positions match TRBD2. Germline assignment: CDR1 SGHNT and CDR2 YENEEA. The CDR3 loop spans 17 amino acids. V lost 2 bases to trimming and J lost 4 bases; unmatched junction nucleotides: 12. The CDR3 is CASSLTGAGAGPDTQYF. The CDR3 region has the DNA TGTGCCAGCAGCTTAACCGGGGCGGGAGCGGGGCCAGATACGCAGTATTTT.

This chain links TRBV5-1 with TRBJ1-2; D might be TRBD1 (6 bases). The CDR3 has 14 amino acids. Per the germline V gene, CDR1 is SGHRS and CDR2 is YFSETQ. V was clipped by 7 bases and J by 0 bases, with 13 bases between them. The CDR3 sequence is CASRRDIANYGYTF. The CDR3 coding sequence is TGCGCCAGCCGTCGGGACATTGCTAACTATGGCTACACCTTC.

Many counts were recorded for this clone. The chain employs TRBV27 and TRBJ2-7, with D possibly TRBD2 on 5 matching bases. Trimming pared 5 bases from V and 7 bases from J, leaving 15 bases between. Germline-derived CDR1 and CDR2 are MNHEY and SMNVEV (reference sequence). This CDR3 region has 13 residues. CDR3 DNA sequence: TGTGCCAGCAGTCCAACGAGGGCCTGGGAGCAGTACTTC. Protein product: CASSPTRAWEQYF.

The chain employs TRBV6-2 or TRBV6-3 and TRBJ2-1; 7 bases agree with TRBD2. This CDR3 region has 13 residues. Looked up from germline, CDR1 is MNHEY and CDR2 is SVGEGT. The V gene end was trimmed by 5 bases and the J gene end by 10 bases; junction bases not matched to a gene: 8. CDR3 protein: CASSTPGGKEQFF. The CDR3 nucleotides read TGTGCCAGCAGTACGCCCGGGGGGAAGGAGCAGTTCTTC.

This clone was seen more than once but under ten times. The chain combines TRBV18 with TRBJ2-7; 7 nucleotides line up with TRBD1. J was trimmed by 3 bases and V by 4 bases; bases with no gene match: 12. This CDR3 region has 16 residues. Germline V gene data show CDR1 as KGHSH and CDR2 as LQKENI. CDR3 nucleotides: TGTGCCAGCTCACTCGGGAAGGGGACAGACATCTACGAGCAGTACTTC. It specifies CASSLGKGTDIYEQYF.

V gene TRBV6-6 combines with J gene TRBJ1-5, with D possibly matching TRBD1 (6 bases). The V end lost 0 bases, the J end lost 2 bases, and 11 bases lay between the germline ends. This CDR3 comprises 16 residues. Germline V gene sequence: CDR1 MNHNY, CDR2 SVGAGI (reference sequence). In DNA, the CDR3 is TGTGCCAGCAGTTACTCGATATCAGGGGGCAATCAGCCCCAGCATTTT. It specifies CASSYSISGGNQPQHF.

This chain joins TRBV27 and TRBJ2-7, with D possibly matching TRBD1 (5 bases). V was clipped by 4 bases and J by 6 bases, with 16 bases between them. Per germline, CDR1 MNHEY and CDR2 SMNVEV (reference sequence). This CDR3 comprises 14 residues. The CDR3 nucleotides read TGTGCCAGCAGTTCGACAGTCCTCTCCCCCGAGCAGTACTTC. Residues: CASSSTVLSPEQYF.